The source of this T cell receptor (beta chain) is a study of cytomegalovirus exposure and HLA in healthy donors. With V trimmed by 3 bases and J by 2 bases, 6 bases remained unmatched. CDR3 length: 16 residues. Looked up from germline, CDR1 is SGHTA and CDR2 is FQGTGA. This clone appeared once. Its antigen is unknown. Findings and limits, study-wide: From TCR beta sequences, most subjects' HLA-A and HLA-B alleles were reportedly predicted accurately. A further, later analysis showed that HLA-associated TCR beta chains (compared with equally common others) were more clonally expanded.

PCR was performed using 60 Vbeta and 13 Jbeta primers. Sequencing used immunoSEQ multiplex PCR; TCRdb keeps in-frame clones, though not all of them. The repertoire consists of over 100,000 clones, with 75% to 85% occurring once and the leading ten covering around 3%. The sequencing sample was made of PBMCs. The sequence derives from a woman between 18 and 29 years old in good health and CMV-seropositive. J is TRBJ2-3 and V is TRBV7-3, with TRBD2 matching 9 bases. The CDR3 is CASSFRTSALTDTQYF. The CDR3 coding sequence is TGTGCCAGCAGCTTCCGGACTAGCGCCCTCACAGATACGCAGTATTTT.